This T cell receptor (beta chain) was profiled in a study of blood T cells in healthy people across ages. Using a J-beta primer mix together with a sample-barcoded 5' primer, a second PCR was run for about 6 to 11 cycles. TCRdb reanalysed the 5' RACE reads using MiXCR and keeps one entry per CDR3 protein. The data show 790,000 or so distinct CDR3 sequences, with roughly 50% seen just once and around a quarter held by the top ten. The specimen sequenced was blood. This TCR was recovered from a man aged 40-55 years in good health.

The DNA for the CDR3 is TGTGCCAGCAGTGTGGCAGGGGAGGTCTACGAGCAGTACTTC. It yields the protein CASSVAGEVYEQYF. The chain couples TRBV28 to TRBJ2-4; the D gene could be TRBD1 or TRBD2 (6 bases each). The last part of the DNA fits TRBJ2-7 better; the J call may be wrong. Looked up from germline, CDR1 is MDHEN and CDR2 is SYDVKM. The CDR3 length is 14 residues.